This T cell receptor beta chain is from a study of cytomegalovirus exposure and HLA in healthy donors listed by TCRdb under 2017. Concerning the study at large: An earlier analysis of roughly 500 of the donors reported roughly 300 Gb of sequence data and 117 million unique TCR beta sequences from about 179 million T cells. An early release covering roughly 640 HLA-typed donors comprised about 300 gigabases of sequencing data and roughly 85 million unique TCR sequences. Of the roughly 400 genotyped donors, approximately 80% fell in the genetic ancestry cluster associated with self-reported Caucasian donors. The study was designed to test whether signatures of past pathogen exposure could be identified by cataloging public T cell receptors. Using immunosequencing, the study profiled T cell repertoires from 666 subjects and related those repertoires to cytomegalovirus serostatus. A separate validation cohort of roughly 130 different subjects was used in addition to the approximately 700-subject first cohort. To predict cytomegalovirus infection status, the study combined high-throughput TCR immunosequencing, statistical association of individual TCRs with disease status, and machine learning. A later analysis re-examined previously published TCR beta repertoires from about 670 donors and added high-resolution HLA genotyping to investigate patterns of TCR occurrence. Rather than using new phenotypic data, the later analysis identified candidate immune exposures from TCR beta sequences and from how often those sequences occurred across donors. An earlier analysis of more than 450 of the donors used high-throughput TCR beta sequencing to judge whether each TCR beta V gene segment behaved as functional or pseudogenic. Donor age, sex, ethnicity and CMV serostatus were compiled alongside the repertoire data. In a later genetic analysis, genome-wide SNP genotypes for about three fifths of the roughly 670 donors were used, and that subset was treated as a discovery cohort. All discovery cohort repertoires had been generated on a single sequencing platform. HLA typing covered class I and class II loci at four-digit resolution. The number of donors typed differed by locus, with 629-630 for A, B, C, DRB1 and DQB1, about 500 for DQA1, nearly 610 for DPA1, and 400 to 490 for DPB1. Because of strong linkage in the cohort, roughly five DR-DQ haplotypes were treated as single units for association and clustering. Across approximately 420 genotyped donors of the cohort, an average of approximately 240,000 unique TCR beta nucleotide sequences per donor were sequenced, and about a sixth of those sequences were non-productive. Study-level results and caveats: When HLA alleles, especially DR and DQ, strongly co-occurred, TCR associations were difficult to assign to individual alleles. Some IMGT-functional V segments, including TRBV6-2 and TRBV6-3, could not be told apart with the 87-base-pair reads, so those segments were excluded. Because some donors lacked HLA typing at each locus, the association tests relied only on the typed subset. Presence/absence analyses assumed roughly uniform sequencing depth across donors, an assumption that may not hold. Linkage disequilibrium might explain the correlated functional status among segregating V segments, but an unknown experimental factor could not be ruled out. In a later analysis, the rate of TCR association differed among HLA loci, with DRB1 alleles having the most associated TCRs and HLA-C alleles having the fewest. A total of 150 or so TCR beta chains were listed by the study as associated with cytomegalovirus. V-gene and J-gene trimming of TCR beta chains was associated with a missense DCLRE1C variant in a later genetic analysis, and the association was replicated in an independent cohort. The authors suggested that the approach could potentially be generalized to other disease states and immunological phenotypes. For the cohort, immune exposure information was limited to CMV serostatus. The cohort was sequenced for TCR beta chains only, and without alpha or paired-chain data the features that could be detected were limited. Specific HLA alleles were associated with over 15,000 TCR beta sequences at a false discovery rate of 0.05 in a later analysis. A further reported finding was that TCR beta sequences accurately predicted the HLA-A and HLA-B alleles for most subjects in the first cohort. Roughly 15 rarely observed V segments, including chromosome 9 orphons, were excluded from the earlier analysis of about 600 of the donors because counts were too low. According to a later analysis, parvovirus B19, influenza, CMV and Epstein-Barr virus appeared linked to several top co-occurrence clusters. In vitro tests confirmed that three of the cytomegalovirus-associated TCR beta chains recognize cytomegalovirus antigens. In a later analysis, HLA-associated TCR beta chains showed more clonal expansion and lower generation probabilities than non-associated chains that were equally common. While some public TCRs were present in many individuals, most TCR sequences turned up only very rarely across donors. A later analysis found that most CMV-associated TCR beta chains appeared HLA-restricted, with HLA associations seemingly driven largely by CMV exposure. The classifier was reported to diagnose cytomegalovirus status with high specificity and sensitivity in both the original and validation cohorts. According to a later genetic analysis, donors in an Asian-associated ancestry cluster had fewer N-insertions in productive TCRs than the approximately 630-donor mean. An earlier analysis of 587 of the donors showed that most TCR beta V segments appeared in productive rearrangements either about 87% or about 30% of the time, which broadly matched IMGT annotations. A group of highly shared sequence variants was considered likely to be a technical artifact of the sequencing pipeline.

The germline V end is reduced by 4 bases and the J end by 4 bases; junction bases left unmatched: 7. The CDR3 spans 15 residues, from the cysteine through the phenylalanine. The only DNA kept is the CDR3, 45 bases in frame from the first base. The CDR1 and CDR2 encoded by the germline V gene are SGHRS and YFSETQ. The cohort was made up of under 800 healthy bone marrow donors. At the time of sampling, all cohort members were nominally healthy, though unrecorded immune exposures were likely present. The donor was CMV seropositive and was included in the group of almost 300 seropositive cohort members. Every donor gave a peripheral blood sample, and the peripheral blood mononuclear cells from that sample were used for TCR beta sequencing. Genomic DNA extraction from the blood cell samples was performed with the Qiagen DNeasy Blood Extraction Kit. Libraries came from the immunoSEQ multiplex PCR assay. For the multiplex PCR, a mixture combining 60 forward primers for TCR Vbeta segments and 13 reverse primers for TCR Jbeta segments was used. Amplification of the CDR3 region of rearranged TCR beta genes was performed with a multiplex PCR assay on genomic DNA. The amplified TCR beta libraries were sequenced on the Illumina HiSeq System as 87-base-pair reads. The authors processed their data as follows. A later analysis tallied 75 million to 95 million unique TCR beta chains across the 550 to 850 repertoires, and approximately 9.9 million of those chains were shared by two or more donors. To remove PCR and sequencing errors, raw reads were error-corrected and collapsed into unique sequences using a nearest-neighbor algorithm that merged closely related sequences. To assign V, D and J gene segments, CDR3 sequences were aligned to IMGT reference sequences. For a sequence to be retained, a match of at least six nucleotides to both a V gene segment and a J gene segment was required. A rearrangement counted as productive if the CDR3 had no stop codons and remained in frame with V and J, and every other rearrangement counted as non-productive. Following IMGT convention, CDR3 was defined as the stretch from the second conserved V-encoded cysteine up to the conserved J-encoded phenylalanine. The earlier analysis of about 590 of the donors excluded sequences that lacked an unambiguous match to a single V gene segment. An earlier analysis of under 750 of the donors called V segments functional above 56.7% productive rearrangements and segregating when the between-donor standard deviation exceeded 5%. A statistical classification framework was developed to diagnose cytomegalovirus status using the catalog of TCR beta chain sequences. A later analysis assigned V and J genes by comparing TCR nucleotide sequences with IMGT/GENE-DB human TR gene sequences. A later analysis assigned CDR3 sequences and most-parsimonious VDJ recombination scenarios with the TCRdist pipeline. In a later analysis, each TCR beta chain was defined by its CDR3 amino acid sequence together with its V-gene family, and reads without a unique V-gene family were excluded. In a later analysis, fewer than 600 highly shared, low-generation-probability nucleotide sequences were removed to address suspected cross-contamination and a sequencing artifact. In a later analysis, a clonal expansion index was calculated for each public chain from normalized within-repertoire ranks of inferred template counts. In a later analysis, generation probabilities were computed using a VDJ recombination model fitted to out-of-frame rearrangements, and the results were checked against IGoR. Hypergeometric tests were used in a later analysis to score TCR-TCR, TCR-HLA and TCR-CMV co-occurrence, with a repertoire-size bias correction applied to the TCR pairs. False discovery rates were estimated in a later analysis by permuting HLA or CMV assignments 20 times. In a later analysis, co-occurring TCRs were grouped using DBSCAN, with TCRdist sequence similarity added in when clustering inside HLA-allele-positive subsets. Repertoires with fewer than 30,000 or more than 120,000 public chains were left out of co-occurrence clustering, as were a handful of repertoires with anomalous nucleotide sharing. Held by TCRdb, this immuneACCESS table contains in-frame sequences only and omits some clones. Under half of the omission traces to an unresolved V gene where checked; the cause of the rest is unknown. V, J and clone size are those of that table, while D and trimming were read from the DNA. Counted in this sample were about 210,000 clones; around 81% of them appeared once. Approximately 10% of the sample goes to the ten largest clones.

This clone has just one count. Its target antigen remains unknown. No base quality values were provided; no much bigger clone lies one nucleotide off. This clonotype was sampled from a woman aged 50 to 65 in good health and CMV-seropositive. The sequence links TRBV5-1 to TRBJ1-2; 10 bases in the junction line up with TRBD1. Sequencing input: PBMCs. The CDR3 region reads CASSLGTGERYGYTF. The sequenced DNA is TGCGCCAGCAGCCTAGGGACAGGGGAGCGCTATGGCTACACCTTC.